The rows below give T cell receptor beta chains drawn from one sample of a study of blood T cell repertoires in COVID-19. Assay used: immunoSEQ multiplex PCR; TCRdb lists only in-frame clones, some missing. The sample includes some 38,000 clones, about 80% of them seen just once. The sequenced sample was peripheral blood. The receptors were sampled from a woman between 70 and 85 years old with acute or convalescent COVID-19. The CDR3 runs from the conserved cysteine through the conserved F or W. Fields, in order: V gene, clone size, D gene, J gene, CDR3 protein, CDR3 DNA. The D gene is left open where the match is weak. Some rows have no size entry. The others give once, few or many, or a class for an expanded clone.

v_call: TRBV5-1; clone_size: NA; d_call: NA; j_call: TRBJ2-2; cdr3_aa: CASSLKLGPGELFF; cdr3_nt: TGCGCCAGCAGCTTAAAGCTAGGTCCCGGGGAGCTGTTTTTT
v_call: TRBV9; clone_size: NA; d_call: NA; j_call: TRBJ1-3; cdr3_aa: CASNRGNTIYF; cdr3_nt: TGTGCCAGCAATCGGGGAAACACCATATATTTT
v_call: TRBV5-5; clone_size: few; d_call: NA; j_call: TRBJ2-1; cdr3_aa: CASSSSPRGNRQFF; cdr3_nt: TGTGCCAGCAGCTCGTCCCCACGAGGGAATAGGCAGTTCTTC
v_call: TRBV12-3/TRBV12-4; clone_size: NA; d_call: NA; j_call: TRBJ1-2; cdr3_aa: CASSSELGGYTF; cdr3_nt: TGTGCCAGCAGTTCCGAACTTGGTGGCTACACCTTC
v_call: TRBV5-1; clone_size: NA; d_call: NA; j_call: TRBJ2-7; cdr3_aa: CASSLALGSSYEQYF; cdr3_nt: TGCGCCAGCAGCTTGGCTCTAGGCAGTTCCTACGAGCAGTACTTC
v_call: TRBV19; clone_size: NA; d_call: NA; j_call: TRBJ2-5; cdr3_aa: CASSIVAGAEETQYF; cdr3_nt: TGTGCCAGTAGTATCGTCGCGGGGGCGGAGGAGACCCAGTACTTC
v_call: TRBV3-1/TRBV3-2; clone_size: NA; d_call: TRBD1; j_call: TRBJ1-3; cdr3_aa: CASSQTGTSGNTIYF; cdr3_nt: TGTGCCAGCAGCCAGACAGGGACCTCTGGAAACACCATATATTTT
v_call: TRBV7-9; clone_size: NA; d_call: NA; j_call: TRBJ2-6; cdr3_aa: CASSLPRQLSGANVLTF; cdr3_nt: TGTGCCAGCAGCTTACCCAGACAACTCTCTGGGGCCAACGTCCTGACTTTC
v_call: TRBV9; clone_size: NA; d_call: NA; j_call: TRBJ2-3; cdr3_aa: CASSVLGTASTDTQYF; cdr3_nt: TGTGCCAGCAGCGTCCTCGGGACTGCTAGCACAGATACGCAGTATTTT
v_call: TRBV19; clone_size: NA; d_call: TRBD2; j_call: TRBJ2-1; cdr3_aa: CASRHWTSGRANEQFF; cdr3_nt: TGTGCCAGTAGGCACTGGACTAGCGGGAGGGCCAATGAGCAGTTCTTC
v_call: TRBV7-2; clone_size: NA; d_call: TRBD1; j_call: TRBJ1-1; cdr3_aa: CASTTNPGQEAFF; cdr3_nt: TGTGCCAGCACCACAAATCCGGGACAGGAAGCTTTCTTT
v_call: TRBV7-9; clone_size: NA; d_call: TRBD2; j_call: TRBJ2-1; cdr3_aa: CASRPGLAEEGNEQFF; cdr3_nt: TGTGCCAGCAGACCGGGACTAGCGGAAGAGGGGAATGAGCAGTTCTTC
v_call: TRBV9; clone_size: few; d_call: NA; j_call: TRBJ1-6; cdr3_aa: CASSADSLNSPLHF; cdr3_nt: TGTGCCAGCAGCGCGGACAGCTTAAATTCACCCCTCCACTTT
v_call: TRBV10-3; clone_size: many; d_call: TRBD2; j_call: TRBJ2-7; cdr3_aa: CAISGLAGGSYEQYF; cdr3_nt: TGTGCCATCAGTGGCTTAGCGGGAGGTTCCTACGAGCAGTACTTC
v_call: TRBV27; clone_size: once; d_call: NA; j_call: TRBJ2-7; cdr3_aa: CARDPSGLYSYEQYF; cdr3_nt: TGTGCCAGAGACCCCTCGGGACTTTATTCCTACGAGCAGTACTTC
v_call: TRBV21-1; clone_size: NA; d_call: NA; j_call: TRBJ1-1; cdr3_aa: CASSNRRQTSAEAFF; cdr3_nt: TGTGCCAGCAGCAACAGGAGACAGACCTCCGCTGAAGCTTTCTTT
v_call: TRBV6-5; clone_size: NA; d_call: NA; j_call: TRBJ2-3; cdr3_aa: CASSAAGAGDTQYF; cdr3_nt: TGTGCCAGCAGCGCGGCCGGGGCGGGGGATACGCAGTATTTT
v_call: TRBV19; clone_size: NA; d_call: TRBD2; j_call: TRBJ2-1; cdr3_aa: CASSTKLAGGEYNEQFF; cdr3_nt: TGTGCCAGTAGTACCAAACTAGCGGGAGGGGAATACAATGAGCAGTTCTTC
v_call: TRBV6-6; clone_size: few; d_call: TRBD1; j_call: TRBJ1-6; cdr3_aa: CASRRDRGSDSPLHF; cdr3_nt: TGTGCCAGCAGGCGGGACAGGGGATCGGATTCACCCCTCCACTTT
v_call: TRBV19; clone_size: NA; d_call: NA; j_call: TRBJ2-7; cdr3_aa: CASSIGQSSYEQYF; cdr3_nt: TGTGCCAGTAGTATCGGACAGAGCTCCTACGAGCAGTACTTC
v_call: TRBV28; clone_size: NA; d_call: TRBD1; j_call: TRBJ2-7; cdr3_aa: CASRQQGAREQYF; cdr3_nt: TGTGCCAGCAGACAACAGGGGGCTCGCGAGCAGTACTTC
v_call: TRBV5-6; clone_size: NA; d_call: NA; j_call: TRBJ1-3; cdr3_aa: CASSLDWGGRNTIYF; cdr3_nt: TGTGCCAGCAGCTTGGATTGGGGGGGAAGAAACACCATATATTTT
v_call: TRBV7-9; clone_size: NA; d_call: NA; j_call: TRBJ2-7; cdr3_aa: CASSLGSSREQYF; cdr3_nt: TGTGCCAGCAGCTTAGGTAGTTCTCGCGAGCAGTACTTC
v_call: TRBV6-6; clone_size: NA; d_call: NA; j_call: TRBJ2-3; cdr3_aa: CASRETGEWTDTQYF; cdr3_nt: TGTGCCAGCAGAGAGACGGGAGAATGGACAGATACGCAGTATTTT
v_call: TRBV6-5; clone_size: NA; d_call: TRBD1; j_call: TRBJ2-2; cdr3_aa: CASSLDRDTGELFF; cdr3_nt: TGTGCCAGCAGTCTAGACAGGGACACCGGGGAGCTGTTTTTT
v_call: TRBV28; clone_size: NA; d_call: NA; j_call: TRBJ1-1; cdr3_aa: CASSPMGAPTEAFF; cdr3_nt: TGTGCCAGCAGTCCGATGGGGGCGCCCACTGAAGCTTTCTTT
v_call: TRBV6-5; clone_size: NA; d_call: TRBD1; j_call: TRBJ1-6; cdr3_aa: CASRVGTGVSPLHF; cdr3_nt: TGTGCCAGCAGGGTTGGGACAGGGGTGTCACCCCTCCACTTT
v_call: TRBV28; clone_size: few; d_call: TRBD2; j_call: TRBJ2-7; cdr3_aa: CASSFGGRQGEQYF; cdr3_nt: TGTGCCAGCAGTTTTGGCGGGAGGCAAGGAGAGCAGTACTTC
v_call: TRBV28; clone_size: NA; d_call: TRBD1; j_call: TRBJ1-2; cdr3_aa: CASSFFPLTGTDGYTF; cdr3_nt: TGTGCCAGCAGTTTTTTCCCGTTAACCGGGACAGATGGCTACACCTTC
v_call: TRBV6-6; clone_size: NA; d_call: TRBD2; j_call: TRBJ2-7; cdr3_aa: CASKSGGDYEQYF; cdr3_nt: TGTGCCAGCAAATCGGGGGGGGACTACGAGCAGTACTTC
v_call: TRBV27; clone_size: NA; d_call: NA; j_call: TRBJ2-5; cdr3_aa: CASSLRGQETQYF; cdr3_nt: TGTGCCAGCAGTTTAAGGGGCCAGGAGACCCAGTACTTC
v_call: TRBV28; clone_size: NA; d_call: NA; j_call: TRBJ1-6; cdr3_aa: CATLGVRSPLHF; cdr3_nt: TGTGCCACTCTCGGGGTAAGGTCACCCCTCCACTTT
v_call: TRBV28; clone_size: NA; d_call: NA; j_call: TRBJ1-5; cdr3_aa: CASSQRQPQHF; cdr3_nt: TGTGCCAGCAGCCAGAGGCAGCCCCAGCATTTT
v_call: TRBV19; clone_size: NA; d_call: NA; j_call: TRBJ2-3; cdr3_aa: CASSFTVTDTQYF; cdr3_nt: TGTGCCAGTAGTTTCACGGTGACAGATACGCAGTATTTT
v_call: TRBV12-5; clone_size: NA; d_call: NA; j_call: TRBJ2-7; cdr3_aa: CASAQPGPSYEQYF; cdr3_nt: TGTGCTAGTGCCCAGCCGGGTCCTTCCTACGAGCAGTACTTC
v_call: TRBV11-2; clone_size: few; d_call: NA; j_call: TRBJ2-7; cdr3_aa: CASSYLNSGSYEQYF; cdr3_nt: TGTGCCAGCAGCTACTTAAACTCGGGATCCTACGAGCAGTACTTC
v_call: TRBV6-1; clone_size: NA; d_call: NA; j_call: TRBJ2-7; cdr3_aa: CASSEGVIYEQYF; cdr3_nt: TGTGCCAGCAGTGAAGGAGTTATCTACGAGCAGTACTTC
v_call: TRBV7-9; clone_size: NA; d_call: NA; j_call: TRBJ1-1; cdr3_aa: CASSFPVNTEAFF; cdr3_nt: TGTGCCAGCAGCTTCCCTGTGAACACTGAAGCTTTCTTT
v_call: TRBV18; clone_size: NA; d_call: TRBD1; j_call: TRBJ2-6; cdr3_aa: CASSPRQGVSWVGANVLTF; cdr3_nt: TGTGCCAGCTCACCGCGACAGGGGGTGTCCTGGGTAGGGGCCAACGTCCTGACTTTC
v_call: TRBV7-9; clone_size: NA; d_call: TRBD2; j_call: TRBJ2-1; cdr3_aa: CASSLLAGTSGHNEQFF; cdr3_nt: TGTGCCAGCAGCTTACTCGCCGGGACTAGCGGCCACAATGAGCAGTTCTTC
v_call: TRBV2; clone_size: NA; d_call: TRBD1; j_call: TRBJ1-2; cdr3_aa: CASRPGQGDGYTF; cdr3_nt: TGTGCCAGCAGGCCGGGACAGGGAGATGGCTACACCTTC
v_call: TRBV7-2; clone_size: NA; d_call: TRBD1; j_call: TRBJ2-7; cdr3_aa: CASSERTGGYEQYF; cdr3_nt: TGTGCCAGCAGCGAACGGACAGGGGGCTACGAGCAGTACTTC